The rows below give T cell receptor beta chains drawn from one sample of a study of technical replicates of blood from a few donors. Assay used: immunoSEQ multiplex PCR; TCRdb lists only in-frame clones, some missing. Of about 73,000 clones listed, roughly 90% were seen once; the top ten hold about 4.5%. Sequencing was done on a sample of PBMCs. The source is a human donor in good health. Some clones in this sample may be carry-over from other donors' samples. The CDR3 runs from the conserved cysteine through the conserved F or W. D genes are given only for firm matches. Part of the rows lack a size; the others show once, few, many or a class for expanded clones.

TRBJ2-3 | - | - | TRBV15 | CATSRGGVETDTQYF | TGTGCCACCAGCAGAGGGGGGGTGGAGACAGATACGCAGTATTTT
TRBJ1-5 | - | TRBD1 | TRBV6-1 | CASSEYLTGGQPQHF | TGTGCCAGCAGTGAATATTTGACAGGGGGCCAGCCCCAGCATTTT
TRBJ2-7 | - | - | TRBV5-8 | CASSFGRRGSYEQYF | TGTGCCAGCAGCTTTGGTAGGAGGGGATCCTACGAGCAGTACTTC
TRBJ1-2 | - | - | TRBV11-1 | CASSTDRNYGYTF | TGTGCCAGCAGCACAGACAGGAACTATGGCTACACCTTC
TRBJ1-5 | - | - | TRBV19 | CASIPRAGNNQPQHF | TGTGCCAGTATCCCCAGAGCGGGGAACAATCAGCCCCAGCATTTT
TRBJ1-4 | - | - | TRBV4-1 | CASSPDSRNEKLFF | TGCGCCAGCAGCCCGGACAGTAGAAATGAAAAACTGTTTTTT
TRBJ2-3 | - | TRBD2 | TRBV15 | CATSRKLAGGSTDTQYF | TGTGCCACCAGCAGAAAACTAGCGGGAGGATCCACAGATACGCAGTATTTT
TRBJ1-1 | - | - | TRBV27 | CASSLIGGNTEAFF | TGTGCCAGCAGTTTAATAGGCGGGAACACTGAAGCTTTCTTT
TRBJ1-1 | - | TRBD1 | TRBV5-1 | CASSSPPGQGAISTEAFF | TGCGCCAGCAGCTCGCCTCCGGGACAGGGGGCGATTTCCACTGAAGCTTTCTTT
TRBJ1-2 | - | TRBD1 | TRBV6-5 | CASRGTGGFNYGYTF | TGTGCCAGCAGGGGGACAGGAGGGTTTAACTATGGCTACACCTTC
TRBJ2-3 | - | - | TRBV13 | CASSLAAGSTDTQYF | TGTGCCAGCAGCTTAGCCGCGGGGAGCACAGATACGCAGTATTTT
TRBJ2-1 | - | TRBD2 | TRBV15 | CATSRGGGRALNEQFF | TGTGCCACCAGCAGAGGAGGCGGGAGGGCCCTCAATGAGCAGTTCTTC
TRBJ1-4 | - | - | TRBV30 | CAWSPGGGGREKLFF | TGTGCCTGGAGCCCCGGCGGGGGGGGCCGTGAAAAACTGTTTTTT
TRBJ1-5 | - | - | TRBV5-1 | CASSLGSGLNQPQHF | TGCGCCAGCAGCTTGGGTTCAGGGCTCAATCAGCCCCAGCATTTT
TRBJ2-3 | - | - | TRBV4-2 | CASSGGQEADTQYF | TGTGCCAGCAGCGGAGGTCAGGAGGCAGATACGCAGTATTTT
TRBJ2-1 | - | TRBD2 | TRBV6-5 | CASTTPGLASREQFF | TGTGCCAGCACCACCCCTGGACTAGCGTCTCGTGAGCAGTTCTTC
TRBJ2-1 | - | - | TRBV4-3 | CASSLALPRVDEQFF | TGCGCCAGCAGCTTGGCACTCCCGAGGGTCGATGAGCAGTTCTTC
TRBJ2-3 | - | TRBD2 | TRBV5-6 | CASSYSGGTRSSTDTQYF | TGTGCCAGCAGCTATAGCGGGGGGACCAGATCTAGCACAGATACGCAGTATTTT
TRBJ2-2 | - | - | TRBV4-3 | CASSQEGGSSGTGELFF | TGCGCCAGCAGCCAAGAAGGAGGGAGTTCGGGAACCGGGGAGCTGTTTTTT
TRBJ1-2 | - | TRBD1 | TRBV15 | CATSREDRGDGGYTF | TGTGCCACCAGCAGAGAGGACAGGGGGGACGGTGGCTACACCTTC
TRBJ2-7 | - | - | TRBV4-1 | CASSQDEVYEQYF | TGCGCCAGCAGCCAAGACGAGGTGTACGAGCAGTACTTC
TRBJ2-5 | - | TRBD2 | TRBV7-2 | CASSFSGRETQYF | TGTGCCAGCAGCTTTAGCGGGAGGGAGACCCAGTACTTC
TRBJ2-7 | - | TRBD1 | TRBV15 | CATSREIGTAPYEQYF | TGTGCCACCAGCAGAGAAATAGGGACAGCACCCTACGAGCAGTACTTC
TRBJ2-7 | - | TRBD1 | TRBV7-2 | CASSLTGTGGYEQYF | TGTGCCAGCAGCTTAACAGGAACAGGGGGCTACGAGCAGTACTTC
TRBJ1-2 | - | TRBD1 | TRBV10-3 | CAISESGQGTGYTF | TGTGCCATCAGTGAGTCGGGACAGGGCACCGGCTACACCTTC
TRBJ2-7 | - | TRBD1 | TRBV14 | CASSLRTGTYEQYF | TGTGCCAGCAGCCTAAGGACAGGGACCTACGAGCAGTACTTC
TRBJ2-1 | - | TRBD2 | TRBV6-4 | CASSRTSDYNEQFF | TGTGCCAGCAGCCGGACTAGCGATTACAATGAGCAGTTCTTC
TRBJ1-6 | - | - | TRBV14 | CASSLSGSYNSPLHF | TGTGCCAGCAGCTTGTCGGGCTCCTATAATTCACCCCTCCACTTT
TRBJ2-2 | - | TRBD1 | TRBV13 | CASSLYRTGITGELFF | TGTGCCAGCAGCCTTTACCGGACAGGGATCACCGGGGAGCTGTTTTTT
TRBJ1-1 | - | - | TRBV7-9 | CASSQRPGGAGNTEAFF | TGTGCCAGCAGTCAACGTCCGGGGGGCGCGGGTAACACTGAAGCTTTCTTT
TRBJ2-1 | - | TRBD1 | TRBV4-2 | CASSQESSGTANEQFF | TGTGCCAGCAGCCAAGAATCCTCCGGGACAGCAAATGAGCAGTTCTTC
TRBJ2-5 | - | - | TRBV7-2 | CASSMAGLVKETQYF | TGTGCCAGCAGCATGGCGGGACTCGTAAAAGAGACCCAGTACTTC
TRBJ2-5 | - | TRBD1 | TRBV15 | CATSKGQPKETQYF | TGTGCCACCAGTAAGGGACAGCCCAAAGAGACCCAGTACTTC
TRBJ1-5 | - | - | TRBV19 | CASSPLGTQNQPQHF | TGTGCCAGTAGCCCCCTAGGGACACAGAATCAGCCCCAGCATTTT
TRBJ2-4 | - | - | TRBV5-4 | CASSLGDLAKNIQYF | TGTGCCAGCAGCTTGGGGGACTTAGCCAAAAACATTCAGTACTTC
TRBJ1-5 | - | - | TRBV9 | CASSVAGNQPQHF | TGTGCCAGCAGCGTAGCAGGGAACCAGCCCCAGCATTTT
TRBJ1-4 | - | - | TRBV6-5 | CASSYSGVGEKLFF | TGTGCCAGCAGTTACTCCGGGGTAGGCGAAAAACTGTTTTTT
TRBJ2-1 | - | - | TRBV4-1 | CASSQVTGKYGNEQFF | TGCGCCAGCAGCCAAGTCACAGGGAAATACGGCAATGAGCAGTTCTTC
TRBJ2-1 | - | TRBD2 | TRBV4-1 | CASSKVAGGPLYEQFF | TGCGCCAGCAGTAAAGTAGCGGGGGGGCCTCTCTATGAGCAGTTCTTC
TRBJ1-4 | - | TRBD1 | TRBV5-1 | CASSLTGSNEKLFF | TGCGCCAGCAGCCTGACAGGGTCTAATGAAAAACTGTTTTTT
TRBJ2-6 | - | TRBD1 | TRBV19 | CATGQGAAGANVLTF | TGTGCCACCGGACAGGGGGCGGCTGGGGCCAACGTCCTGACTTTC
TRBJ2-7 | - | - | TRBV14 | CASSQQAGGEQYF | TGTGCCAGCAGCCAACAGGCCGGGGGCGAGCAGTACTTC
TRBJ2-1 | - | TRBD2 | TRBV11-1 | CASSSGLAGGLGQFF | TGTGCCAGCAGCTCCGGACTAGCGGGGGGTCTCGGGCAGTTCTTC
TRBJ1-2 | - | - | TRBV6-1 | CASSKAEVSNYGYTF | TGTGCCAGCAGTAAGGCGGAGGTCTCTAACTATGGCTACACCTTC
TRBJ2-2 | - | - | TRBV5-4 | CASSLGGGNTGELFF | TGTGCCAGCAGCTTAGGGGGTGGGAACACCGGGGAGCTGTTTTTT
TRBJ1-2 | - | - | TRBV7-6 | CASKEGPNYGYTF | TGTGCCAGCAAGGAGGGGCCTAACTATGGCTACACCTTC
TRBJ2-7 | - | - | TRBV12-2 | CASRSCRLAGAYEQYF | TGTGCAAGTCGCTCTTGCCGACTAGCGGGAGCCTACGAGCAGTACTTC
TRBJ1-1 | few | - | TRBV30 | CAWERGGSGWGTEAFF | TGTGCCTGGGAACGGGGGGGCTCTGGTTGGGGCACTGAAGCTTTCTTT
TRBJ2-3 | - | TRBD1 | TRBV30 | CAWSSTGLKDTQYF | TGTGCCTGGAGTTCGACAGGGCTCAAAGATACGCAGTATTTT
TRBJ2-1 | - | TRBD2 | TRBV15 | CATSSHGLAGGSSYNEQFF | TGTGCCACCAGCAGCCACGGACTAGCGGGAGGGTCCTCCTACAATGAGCAGTTCTTC
TRBJ2-1 | - | TRBD2 | TRBV7-2 | CASSRGGLAGAIEQFF | TGTGCCAGCAGCCGTGGCGGGCTAGCGGGGGCAATTGAGCAGTTCTTC
TRBJ1-3 | - | TRBD1 | TRBV7-2 | CASSTGTGYGNTIYF | TGTGCCAGCAGCACCGGGACAGGGTACGGAAACACCATATATTTT
TRBJ2-3 | - | TRBD2 | TRBV19 | CASSPRLALYPDTQYF | TGTGCCAGTAGTCCCCGACTAGCGCTTTATCCAGATACGCAGTATTTT
TRBJ2-7 | - | TRBD1 | TRBV7-2 | CASSFGQGTGEQYF | TGTGCCAGCAGCTTCGGACAGGGGACGGGGGAGCAGTACTTC
TRBJ2-3 | - | - | TRBV9 | CASSVRLGGTSDTQYF | TGTGCCAGCAGCGTAAGGTTGGGCGGGACCTCAGATACGCAGTATTTT
TRBJ1-2 | few | TRBD1 | TRBV2 | CASSEGGQGYYGYTF | TGTGCCAGCAGTGAAGGGGGACAGGGCTACTATGGCTACACCTTC